These 4 T cell receptor beta chains were sequenced from one sample in a study of CD8 T cells in Susac syndrome. An amount of RNA that ranged from 0.5 to 1 ug was reverse transcribed with random hexamers. MiXCR was run by TCRdb on the immunoSEQ multiplex PCR reads, yielding one entry per CDR3 protein. The sample consists of about 190,000 distinct CDR3 sequences, 80% to 95% of them appearing once. The sample comprised CD4+ T cells from PBMCs. The receptors come from a human donor in good health.

The rearrangement uses TRBV9 and TRBJ1-5; D is unresolved. V gave up 0 bases and J gave up 8 bases, with 9 bases separating them. Germline CDR1 reads SGDLS; CDR2 reads YYNGEE. The CDR3 sequence is 13 residues long. Here the CDR3 reads CASSVGSFEPQHF. The CDR3 DNA is TGTGCCAGCAGCGTAGGGTCCTTCGAGCCCCAGCATTTT.

V is TRBV3-1 and J is TRBJ1-3; D not certain. V was cut by 1 base and J by 1 base, with 5 bases left in between. Germline V gene lookup returns CDR1 LGHDT and CDR2 YNNKEL (reference sequence). The CDR3 contains 14 residues. CDR3 region: CASSQGVSGNTIYF. DNA for the CDR3: TGTGCCAGCAGCCAAGGGGTGTCTGGAAACACCATATATTTT.

The genes are TRBV5-1 and TRBJ2-6; D is unclear. V shed 4 bases and J shed 7 bases, with 15 bases lying between them. This CDR3 region has 15 residues. Germline V CDR1 and CDR2: SGHRS, YFSETQ. The CDR3: CASSPAVPGANVLTF. The CDR3 nucleotides read TGCGCCAGCAGCCCCGCGGTGCCAGGAGCCAACGTCCTGACTTTC.

The chain joins TRBV13 to TRBJ2-7, with 7 bases lining up with TRBD1. CDR3 length: 14 amino acids. With 5 bases clipped from V and 3 bases from J, the junction kept 7 bases outside the gene matches. The V gene's germline CDR1 is PRHDT and CDR2 FYEKMQ (reference sequence). CDR3 residues: CASSNRQGNYEQYF. CDR3 in DNA: TGTGCCAGCAGCAACAGACAGGGAAACTACGAGCAGTACTTC.